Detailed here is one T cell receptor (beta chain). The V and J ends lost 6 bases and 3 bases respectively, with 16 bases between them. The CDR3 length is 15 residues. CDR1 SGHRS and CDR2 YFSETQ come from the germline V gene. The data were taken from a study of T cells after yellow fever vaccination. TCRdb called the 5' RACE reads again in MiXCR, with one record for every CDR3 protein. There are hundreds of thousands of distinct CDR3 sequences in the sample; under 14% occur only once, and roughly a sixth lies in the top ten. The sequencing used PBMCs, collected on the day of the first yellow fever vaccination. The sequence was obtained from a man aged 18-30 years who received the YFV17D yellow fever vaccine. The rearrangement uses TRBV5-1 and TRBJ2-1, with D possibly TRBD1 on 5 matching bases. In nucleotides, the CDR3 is TGCGCCAGCAAAGGACCCGCAGGGTACTACAATGAGCAGTTCTTC. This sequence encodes CASKGPAGYYNEQFF.